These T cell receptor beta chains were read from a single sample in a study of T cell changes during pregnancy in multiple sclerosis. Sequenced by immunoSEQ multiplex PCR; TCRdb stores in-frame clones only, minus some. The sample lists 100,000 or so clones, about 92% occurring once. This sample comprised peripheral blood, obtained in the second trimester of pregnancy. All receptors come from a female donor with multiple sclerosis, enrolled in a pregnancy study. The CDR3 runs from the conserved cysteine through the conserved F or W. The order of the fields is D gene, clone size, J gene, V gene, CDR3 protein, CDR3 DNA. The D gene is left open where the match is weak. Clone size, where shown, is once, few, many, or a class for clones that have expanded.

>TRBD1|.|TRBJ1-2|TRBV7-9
CASSVLTGSYGYTF
TGTGCCAGCAGCGTCCTGACAGGGTCGTATGGCTACACCTTC
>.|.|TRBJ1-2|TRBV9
CASSVAGGGYTF
TGTGCCAGCAGCGTAGCGGGGGGGGGCTACACCTTC
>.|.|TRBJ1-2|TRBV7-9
CASSFMSNYGYTF
TGTGCCAGCAGCTTTATGTCTAACTATGGCTACACCTTC
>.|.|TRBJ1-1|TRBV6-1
CASSEIVPGGMSTEAFF
TGTGCCAGCAGTGAAATCGTCCCCGGGGGTATGAGTACTGAAGCTTTCTTT
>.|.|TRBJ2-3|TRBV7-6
CASSLGWHTDTQYF
TGTGCCAGCAGCTTAGGGTGGCACACAGATACGCAGTATTTT
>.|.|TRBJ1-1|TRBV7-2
CASSLQGGITEAFF
TGTGCCAGCAGCTTACAAGGGGGAATCACTGAAGCTTTCTTT
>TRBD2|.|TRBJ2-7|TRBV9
CASSVELAGVEQYF
TGTGCCAGCAGCGTAGAACTAGCGGGAGTCGAGCAGTACTTC
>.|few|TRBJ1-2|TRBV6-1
CAIAQGANYGYTF
TGTGCCATCGCACAGGGAGCTAACTATGGCTACACCTTC
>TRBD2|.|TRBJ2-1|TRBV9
CASSVIGLAGYNEQFF
TGTGCCAGCAGCGTAATCGGGCTAGCGGGCTACAATGAGCAGTTCTTC
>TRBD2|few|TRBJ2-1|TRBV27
CASSLRTSGRLNEQFF
TGTGCCAGCAGTTTACGTACTAGCGGGAGATTAAATGAGCAGTTCTTC
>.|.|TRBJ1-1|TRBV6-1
CASSVKGHSTEAFF
TGTGCCAGCAGTGTGAAGGGGCATTCCACTGAAGCTTTCTTT
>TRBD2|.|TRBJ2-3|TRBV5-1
CASSLAVAGVDTQYF
TGCGCCAGCAGCTTGGCCGTGGCGGGGGTGGATACGCAGTATTTT
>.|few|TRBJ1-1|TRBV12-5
CASGSLGLGGNTEAFF
TGTGCTAGTGGTTCCCTTGGGTTGGGGGGGAACACTGAAGCTTTCTTT
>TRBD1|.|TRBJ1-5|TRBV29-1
CSAGGGNQPQHF
TGCAGCGCAGGGGGCGGCAATCAGCCCCAGCATTTT
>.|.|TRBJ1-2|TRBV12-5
CASGGTGDGYTF
TGTGCTAGTGGGGGGACGGGAGATGGCTACACCTTC
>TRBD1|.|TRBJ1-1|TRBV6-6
CASSFDRGARNEAFF
TGTGCCAGCAGTTTTGACAGGGGCGCTCGAAATGAAGCTTTCTTT
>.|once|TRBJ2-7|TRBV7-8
CASSARTGLGSYEQYF
TGTGCCAGCAGCGCCAGAACAGGGTTGGGCTCCTACGAGCAGTACTTC
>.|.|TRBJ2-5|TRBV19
CASSIRDNEETQYF
TGTGCCAGTAGTATCCGGGACAACGAAGAGACCCAGTACTTC
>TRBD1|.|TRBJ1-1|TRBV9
CASSVGTGHLGSEAFF
TGTGCCAGCAGCGTAGGGACAGGGCACCTGGGGTCGGAAGCTTTCTTT
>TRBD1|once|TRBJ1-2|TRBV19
CASTLRGQGARGYTF
TGTGCCAGTACCCTTAGGGGACAGGGGGCGCGTGGCTACACCTTC
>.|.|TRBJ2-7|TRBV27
CASSGGSSYEQYF
TGTGCCAGCAGTGGGGGGAGCTCCTACGAGCAGTACTTC
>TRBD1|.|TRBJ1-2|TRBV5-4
CASSSAGGTGYGYTF
TGTGCCAGCAGCTCCGCAGGGGGAACGGGCTATGGCTACACCTTC
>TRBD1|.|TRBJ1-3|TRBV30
CAWDRGRKRSGNTIYF
TGTGCCTGGGACAGGGGGCGAAAACGGTCCGGAAACACCATATATTTT
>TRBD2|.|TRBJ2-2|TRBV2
CASGGLARLDTGELFF
TGTGCCAGTGGGGGACTAGCGCGACTCGACACCGGGGAGCTGTTTTTT
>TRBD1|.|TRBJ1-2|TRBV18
CASSPGTAINYGYTF
TGTGCCAGCTCACCCGGGACAGCCATTAACTATGGCTACACCTTC
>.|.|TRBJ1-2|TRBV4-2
CASSHHSREDGYTF
TGTGCCAGCAGCCACCATTCCCGGGAGGATGGCTACACCTTC
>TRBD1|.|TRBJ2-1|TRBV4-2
CASSLTGDPENEQFF
TGTGCCAGCAGCCTAACAGGGGACCCCGAGAATGAGCAGTTCTTC
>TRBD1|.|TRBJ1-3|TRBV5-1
CASSRQGRGNTIYF
TGCGCCAGCAGCCGACAGGGAAGAGGAAACACCATATATTTT
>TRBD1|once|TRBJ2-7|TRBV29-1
CSVGKTGGYEQYF
TGCAGCGTTGGAAAGACAGGGGGCTACGAGCAGTACTTC
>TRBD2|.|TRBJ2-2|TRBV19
CASSIWSGRAGELFF
TGTGCCAGTAGTATTTGGAGCGGGAGGGCCGGGGAGCTGTTTTTT
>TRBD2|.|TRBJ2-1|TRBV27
CASSPRLAGGAYNEQFF
TGTGCCAGCAGTCCCCGACTAGCGGGAGGGGCTTACAATGAGCAGTTCTTC
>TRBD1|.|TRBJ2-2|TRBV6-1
CASSEGVFVGTGGHLNTGELFF
TGTGCCAGCAGTGAAGGGGTTTTTGTTGGGACAGGGGGTCACCTGAACACCGGGGAGCTGTTTTTT
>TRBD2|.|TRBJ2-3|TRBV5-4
CASSWGLAGSRDTQYF
TGTGCCAGCAGCTGGGGACTAGCGGGGTCCCGGGATACGCAGTATTTT
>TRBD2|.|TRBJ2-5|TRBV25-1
CATQAARGGLETQYF
TGTGCCACCCAGGCGGCGCGGGGGGGCTTGGAGACCCAGTACTTC
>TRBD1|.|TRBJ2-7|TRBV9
CASSPGTGTNEQYF
TGTGCCAGCAGCCCCGGGACAGGGACCAACGAGCAGTACTTC
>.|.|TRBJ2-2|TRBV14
CASSQVNGELFF
TGTGCCAGCAGCCAAGTCAACGGGGAGCTGTTTTTT
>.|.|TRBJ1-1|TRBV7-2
CASSGQTMNTEAFF
TGTGCCAGCAGCGGGCAGACCATGAACACTGAAGCTTTCTTT
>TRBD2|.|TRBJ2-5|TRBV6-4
CASSDGLNGQGGETQYF
TGTGCCAGCAGTGATGGTTTAAATGGGCAGGGAGGGGAGACCCAGTACTTC
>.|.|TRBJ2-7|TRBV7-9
CASSFGHGAYEQYF
TGTGCCAGCAGCTTCGGACACGGAGCCTACGAGCAGTACTTC
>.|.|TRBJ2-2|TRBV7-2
CASSLRTGELFF
TGTGCCAGCAGCTTACGTACCGGGGAGCTGTTTTTT
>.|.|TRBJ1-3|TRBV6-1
CASSGTPGPGLNTIYF
TGTGCCAGCAGTGGGACTCCGGGACCGGGACTGAACACCATATATTTT
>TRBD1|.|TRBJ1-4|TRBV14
CASSQDTGVSEKLFF
TGTGCCAGCAGCCAAGATACAGGGGTTAGCGAAAAACTGTTTTTT
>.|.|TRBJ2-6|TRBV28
CASTPEEISGANVLTF
TGTGCCAGCACCCCCGAGGAGATCTCCGGGGCCAACGTCCTGACTTTC
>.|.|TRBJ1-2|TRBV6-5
CASSSLDSYGYTF
TGTGCCAGCAGTTCCCTCGACAGCTATGGCTACACCTTC
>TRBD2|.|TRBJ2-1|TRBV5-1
CASSLVASGGAMGNEQFF
TGCGCCAGCAGCTTGGTAGCTAGCGGGGGGGCCATGGGGAATGAGCAGTTCTTC
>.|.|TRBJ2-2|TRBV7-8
CASSLGGGGQANTGELFF
TGTGCCAGCAGCTTAGGCGGGGGGGGACAGGCGAACACCGGGGAGCTGTTTTTT
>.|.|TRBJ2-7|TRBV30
CACSSSYEQYF
TGTGCCTGTAGCAGCTCCTACGAGCAGTACTTC
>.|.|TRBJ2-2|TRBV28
CASCFSTGELFF
TGTGCCAGCTGCTTCAGCACCGGGGAGCTGTTTTTT
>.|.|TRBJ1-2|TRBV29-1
CSVGTAVGYTF
TGCAGCGTTGGGACAGCGGTTGGCTACACCTTC
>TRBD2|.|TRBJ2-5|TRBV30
CAWGLASETQYF
TGTGCCTGGGGACTAGCGTCAGAGACCCAGTACTTC
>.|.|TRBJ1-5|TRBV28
CASRSNRHRNQPQHF
TGTGCCAGCAGATCCAACCGCCACAGGAATCAGCCCCAGCATTTT
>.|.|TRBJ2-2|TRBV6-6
CASSYSLIGHTGELFF
TGTGCCAGCAGTTACTCGTTGATAGGACATACCGGGGAGCTGTTTTTT
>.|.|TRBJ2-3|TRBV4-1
CASRSTDTQYF
TGCGCCAGCCGTAGCACAGATACGCAGTATTTT
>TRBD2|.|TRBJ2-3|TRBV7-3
CASSLKGLAGGIEADTQYF
TGTGCCAGCAGCCTAAAGGGGCTAGCGGGGGGAATTGAGGCGGATACGCAGTATTTT
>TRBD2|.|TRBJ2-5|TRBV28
CASSPAGGSKETQYF
TGTGCCAGCAGTCCGGCGGGAGGATCAAAGGAGACCCAGTACTTC
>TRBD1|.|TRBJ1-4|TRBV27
CASSLLDRKKLFF
TGCGCCAGCAGTTTACTGGACAGGAAAAAACTGTTTTTT
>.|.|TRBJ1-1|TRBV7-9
CASSLTGVGTEAFF
TGTGCCAGCAGCCTAACCGGGGTCGGCACTGAAGCTTTCTTT
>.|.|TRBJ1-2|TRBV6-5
CATQEALAGGYTF
TGTGCCACCCAAGAGGCCCTCGCGGGTGGCTACACCTTC
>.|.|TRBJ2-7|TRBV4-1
CASSHAQGGLAEQYF
TGCGCCAGCAGCCATGCACAAGGCGGACTCGCGGAGCAGTACTTC